Listed below are T cell receptor beta chains from one sample, sequenced in a study of T cell repertoires in aging, cancer and after chemotherapy. TCRdb reprocessed the multiplex PCR reads with MiXCR, giving one entry per CDR3 protein. The table has about 2,000 distinct CDR3 sequences, roughly a fifth seen once. The sequenced sample consisted of blood. The receptors derive from a human donor with a solid tumor. CDR3s include the opening cysteine and the closing phenylalanine or tryptophan. Fields, in order: CDR3 protein, CDR3 DNA, J gene, clone size, D gene, V gene. A D gene is named only where the DNA matches it firmly. The size entry is marked missing in some rows and otherwise reads once, few, many or a size class.

cdr3_aa: CASSRPSDVYNEQFF; cdr3_nt: TGTGCCAGCAGCCGACCCAGCGATGTCTACAATGAGCAGTTCTTC; j_call: TRBJ2-1; clone_size: medium-sized; d_call: .; v_call: TRBV7-9
cdr3_aa: CSVKAGPNTGELFF; cdr3_nt: TGCAGCGTTAAGGCCGGGCCGAACACCGGGGAGCTGTTTTTT; j_call: TRBJ2-2; clone_size: large; d_call: .; v_call: TRBV29-1
cdr3_aa: CASSTTTSGANVLTF; cdr3_nt: TGTGCCAGCTCAACGACCACCTCTGGGGCCAACGTCCTGACTTTC; j_call: TRBJ2-6; clone_size: .; d_call: .; v_call: TRBV18
cdr3_aa: CAWSSPTSREQFF; cdr3_nt: TGTGCCTGGAGTTCTCCGACTAGCCGTGAGCAGTTCTTC; j_call: TRBJ2-1; clone_size: once; d_call: TRBD2; v_call: TRBV30
cdr3_aa: CASSYTNSPLHF; cdr3_nt: TGTGCCAGCAGTTATACAAATTCACCCCTCCACTTT; j_call: TRBJ1-6; clone_size: few; d_call: .; v_call: TRBV2
cdr3_aa: CASSLNRWVDEQFF; cdr3_nt: TGTGCCAGCAGCTTAAATCGTTGGGTCGATGAGCAGTTCTTC; j_call: TRBJ2-1; clone_size: medium-sized; d_call: .; v_call: TRBV7-6
cdr3_aa: CASSPHTSKFFSEQYF; cdr3_nt: TGTGCCAGCAGTCCACATACTAGTAAGTTTTTTTCCGAGCAGTACTTC; j_call: TRBJ2-7; clone_size: few; d_call: .; v_call: TRBV12-3/TRBV12-4
cdr3_aa: CSASGTSPNEQYF; cdr3_nt: TGCAGTGCTTCCGGGACTAGCCCCAACGAGCAGTACTTC; j_call: TRBJ2-7; clone_size: medium-sized; d_call: TRBD2; v_call: TRBV20-1
cdr3_aa: CASSWGQYYEQYF; cdr3_nt: TGTGCCAGCAGTTGGGGACAGTACTACGAGCAGTACTTC; j_call: TRBJ2-7; clone_size: large; d_call: TRBD1; v_call: TRBV6-1
cdr3_aa: CASSNTGGLAETQYF; cdr3_nt: TGTGCCAGCAGCAACACAGGGGGCTTGGCAGAGACCCAGTACTTC; j_call: TRBJ2-5; clone_size: medium-sized; d_call: TRBD1; v_call: TRBV11-1
cdr3_aa: CSAAPLAGGSHVEQYF; cdr3_nt: TGCAGTGCTGCTCCACTCGCGGGCGGGAGCCACGTGGAGCAGTACTTC; j_call: TRBJ2-7; clone_size: medium-sized; d_call: TRBD2; v_call: TRBV20-1
cdr3_aa: CASSSGLAGGTTDTQYF; cdr3_nt: TGCGCCAGCAGCAGTGGACTAGCGGGAGGTACCACAGATACGCAGTATTTT; j_call: TRBJ2-3; clone_size: .; d_call: TRBD2; v_call: TRBV5-1
cdr3_aa: CASSLTAKTGELFF; cdr3_nt: TGTGCCAGCAGCTTAACAGCCAAGACCGGGGAGCTGTTTTTT; j_call: TRBJ2-2; clone_size: medium-sized; d_call: .; v_call: TRBV7-3
cdr3_aa: CAIRANTDTQYF; cdr3_nt: TGTGCCATCAGGGCTAACACAGATACGCAGTATTTT; j_call: TRBJ2-3; clone_size: .; d_call: .; v_call: TRBV10-3
cdr3_aa: CASSLPGVIGEQFF; cdr3_nt: TGCGCCAGCAGCTTGCCGGGAGTCATAGGGGAGCAGTTCTTC; j_call: TRBJ2-1; clone_size: .; d_call: .; v_call: TRBV5-1
cdr3_aa: CSARDFRGANTEAFF; cdr3_nt: TGCAGTGCTAGAGATTTTCGGGGGGCGAACACTGAAGCTTTCTTT; j_call: TRBJ1-1; clone_size: few; d_call: .; v_call: TRBV20-1
cdr3_aa: CASRREGGTQYF; cdr3_nt: TGTGCCAGCAGAAGAGAGGGGGGGACGCAGTATTTT; j_call: TRBJ2-3; clone_size: .; d_call: .; v_call: TRBV7-9
cdr3_aa: CASSYRGQETQYF; cdr3_nt: TGTGCCAGTAGTTACAGAGGCCAAGAGACCCAGTACTTC; j_call: TRBJ2-5; clone_size: .; d_call: .; v_call: TRBV19
cdr3_aa: CASSQVPPVGREDQQFF; cdr3_nt: TGCGCCAGCAGCCAGGTCCCCCCGGTTGGGCGGGAGGACCAGCAGTTCTTC; j_call: TRBJ2-1; clone_size: .; d_call: TRBD2; v_call: TRBV4-1
cdr3_aa: CASSQRLSSYEQYF; cdr3_nt: TGTGCCAGCAGTCAGAGATTAAGCTCCTACGAGCAGTACTTC; j_call: TRBJ2-7; clone_size: medium-sized; d_call: .; v_call: TRBV6-1
cdr3_aa: CASSRSGLAGVEEQFF; cdr3_nt: TGTGCCAGCAGCCGTTCGGGACTAGCGGGAGTCGAGGAGCAGTTCTTC; j_call: TRBJ2-1; clone_size: .; d_call: TRBD2; v_call: TRBV14
cdr3_aa: CASSLFAGGGFGEQYF; cdr3_nt: TGTGCCAGCAGCTTATTTGCGGGAGGGGGGTTTGGCGAGCAGTACTTC; j_call: TRBJ2-7; clone_size: medium-sized; d_call: TRBD2; v_call: TRBV7-2
cdr3_aa: CASSLSGRGYEQFF; cdr3_nt: TGTGCCAGCAGCCTAAGCGGGAGGGGGTATGAGCAGTTCTTC; j_call: TRBJ2-1; clone_size: medium-sized; d_call: TRBD2; v_call: TRBV7-9
cdr3_aa: CASSSPALAGNTDTQYF; cdr3_nt: TGTGCCAGTAGTAGCCCTGCCCTAGCGGGCAACACAGATACGCAGTATTTT; j_call: TRBJ2-3; clone_size: .; d_call: TRBD2; v_call: TRBV19
cdr3_aa: CASSSGGALSYEQYF; cdr3_nt: TGTGCCAGTAGTTCAGGGGGAGCACTCTCCTACGAGCAGTACTTC; j_call: TRBJ2-7; clone_size: large; d_call: TRBD1; v_call: TRBV19
cdr3_aa: CASSLGGSTDTQYF; cdr3_nt: TGTGCCAGCAGTTTGGGGGGGAGCACAGATACGCAGTATTTT; j_call: TRBJ2-3; clone_size: .; d_call: TRBD2; v_call: TRBV12-3/TRBV12-4
cdr3_aa: CASSFTGGNTEAFF; cdr3_nt: TGTGCCAGCAGTTTTACAGGGGGTAACACTGAAGCTTTCTTT; j_call: TRBJ1-1; clone_size: medium-sized; d_call: TRBD1; v_call: TRBV6-5
cdr3_aa: CASSQLAGGDEQYF; cdr3_nt: TGTGCCAGCAGTCAACTAGCGGGAGGGGACGAGCAGTACTTC; j_call: TRBJ2-7; clone_size: few; d_call: TRBD2; v_call: TRBV6-5
cdr3_aa: CASSLLAGGNSPLHF; cdr3_nt: TGTGCCAGCAGCTTGTTGGCAGGGGGCAATTCACCCCTCCACTTT; j_call: TRBJ1-6; clone_size: .; d_call: TRBD1; v_call: TRBV7-3
cdr3_aa: CASSLDPSGRSQYF; cdr3_nt: TGTGCCAGCAGCTTAGATCCTAGCGGGAGGTCCCAGTACTTC; j_call: TRBJ2-5; clone_size: large; d_call: TRBD2; v_call: TRBV7-2
cdr3_aa: CASQGGGVSYNSPLHF; cdr3_nt: TGTGCCTCCCAGGGAGGGGGAGTATCCTATAATTCACCCCTCCACTTT; j_call: TRBJ1-6; clone_size: .; d_call: .; v_call: TRBV28
cdr3_aa: CASSPQASGPGNTIYF; cdr3_nt: TGTGCCAGCAGTCCTCAGGCTTCGGGCCCTGGAAACACCATATATTTT; j_call: TRBJ1-3; clone_size: medium-sized; d_call: .; v_call: TRBV6-2/TRBV6-3
cdr3_aa: CASSRGGTQYF; cdr3_nt: TGTGCCAGCAGCCGTGGGGGGACCCAGTACTTC; j_call: TRBJ2-5; clone_size: .; d_call: .; v_call: TRBV9